This passage covers 19 T cell receptor beta chains from one sample sequenced in a study of cytomegalovirus exposure and HLA in healthy donors. The PCR contained 60 Vbeta and 13 Jbeta primers. TCRdb's table, derived via immunoSEQ multiplex PCR, lists solely in-frame clones and lacks some. Of 63,000 or so clones in the sample, around 73% were seen once. The sequenced sample consisted of PBMCs. The receptors stem from a man between 45 and 60 years old in good health and CMV-seronegative.

This clone was recorded many times. A much bigger clone sits one base away, suggesting this may be a read error. Other DNA sequences in this sample translate to the same CDR3. The chain employs TRBV30 and TRBJ2-3, with TRBD1 matching over 7 bases. Germline CDR1 is GTSNPN and CDR2 is SVGIG (reference sequence). CDR3 length equals 15 residues. The CDR3 DNA is TGCGCCTGGGGTGCAACAGGGGATAGCACAGATACGCAGTATTTT. It codes for CAWGATGDSTDTQYF. The full variable domain, in which reference TRBV30 and TRBJ2-3 provide the parts outside the CDR3, is SQTIHQWPATLVQPVGSPLSLECTVEGTSNPNLYWYRQAAGRGLQLLFYSVGIGQISSEVPQNLSASRPQDRQFILSSKKLLLSDSGFYLCAWGATGDSTDTQYFGPGTRLTVL.

This clone was found a few times. The rearrangement uses TRBV19 and TRBJ1-2; the D is unclear. The CDR3 is 14 amino acids. Germline CDR1 is LNHDA and CDR2 is SQIVND (reference sequence). V was shortened by 4 bases and J by 4 bases, with 13 bases between the two germline ends. CDR3 nucleotide sequence: TGTGCCAGTAGTAAAGCCTCTCCGGGCTATGGCTACACCTTC. It translates to CASSKASPGYGYTF.

This clone has a handful of counts. V gene TRBV27 combines with J gene TRBJ2-5; possibly TRBD2 for D (6 bases). Germline CDR1 and CDR2: MNHEY and SMNVEV (reference sequence). The CDR3 loop spans 15 amino acids. V shed 8 bases and J shed 0 bases, with 16 bases lying between them. CDR3 loop: CASLSRGGHQETQYF. CDR3 in DNA: TGTGCCAGCCTTTCTCGGGGAGGCCACCAAGAGACCCAGTACTTC.

The gene calls are TRBV6-6 and TRBJ2-7; 7 nucleotides align to TRBD1. Trimming removed 7 bases from V and 2 bases from J; junction bases left unmatched: 5. CDR1 MNHNY and CDR2 SVGAGI come from the germline V gene (reference sequence). The CDR3 spans 13 residues. The CDR3 reads CASKGDRTYEQYF. CDR3 DNA sequence: TGTGCCAGCAAGGGGGACAGAACCTACGAGCAGTACTTC.

The chain recombines TRBV2 with TRBJ1-1, with 7 nucleotides matching TRBD1. The CDR3 has 15 residues. V shed 6 bases, J shed 1 base, and the junction held 8 bases outside the gene matches. Germline CDR1 and CDR2: SNHLY and FYNNEI. Here the CDR3 reads CASSPSQGPNTEAFF. CDR3 nucleotide sequence: TGTGCCAGCAGCCCTTCACAGGGGCCGAACACTGAAGCTTTCTTT.

This clone was picked up a small number of times. The chain employs TRBV7-9 and TRBJ2-1; 9 bases align to TRBD2. Trimming at V came to 3 bases and at J to 6 bases, leaving 9 bases not matched to a gene. Per the germline V gene, CDR1 is SEHNR and CDR2 is FQNEAQ (reference sequence). This CDR3 contains 16 residues. CDR3 bases: TGTGCCAGCAGCTTGTGGGCGGGGGGGCCCCGCAATGAGCAGTTCTTC. Residues: CASSLWAGGPRNEQFF.

CDR3 nucleotide sequence: TGTGCCAGCAGCCTAAAGAGGGTGAACACTGAAGCTTTCTTT. This sequence encodes CASSLKRVNTEAFF. V is TRBV2 and J is TRBJ1-1, with D hard to call. The CDR3 has 14 amino acids. Germline V CDR1 and CDR2: SNHLY, FYNNEI. Trimming pared 6 bases from V and 0 bases from J, leaving 11 bases between.

This rearrangement joins TRBV6-1 to TRBJ2-2, with D possibly TRBD1 on 6 matching bases. The V end lost 2 bases, the J end lost 0 bases, and 10 bases lay between the germline ends. The germline V gene has CDR1 MNHNS and CDR2 SASEGT. The CDR3 runs 16 residues. The CDR3 DNA sequence: TGTGCCAGCAGTGAAATTGGGGGCGCGAACACCGGGGAGCTGTTTTTT. This translates into CASSEIGGANTGELFF.

This chain links TRBV13 with TRBJ2-7; 8 positions agree with TRBD1. This CDR3 has 14 amino acids. Trimming cost V 5 bases and J 5 bases; bases outside gene matches: 8. CDR1 is PRHDT and CDR2 is FYEKMQ in the germline V gene (reference sequence). CDR3 amino acids: CASSAGGSGDEQYF. DNA for the CDR3: TGTGCCAGCAGCGCAGGGGGCTCCGGGGACGAGCAGTACTTC.

This clone was seen only once. CDR3 protein: CASSFGPGRQPQHF. CDR3 nucleotide sequence: TGTGCCAGCAGCTTTGGGCCAGGGAGGCAGCCCCAGCATTTT. The chain uses TRBV7-9 and TRBJ1-5; D may be TRBD1 (5 bases). V gave up 3 bases and J gave up 7 bases, with 13 bases separating them. The CDR3 loop spans 14 amino acids. CDR1 and CDR2 from the germline V gene are SEHNR and FQNEAQ (reference sequence).

The chain links TRBV5-4 to TRBJ2-7, with 16 nucleotides matching TRBD2. The CDR3 has 16 residues. Losses at the gene ends were 4 bases for V and 2 bases for J; bases not matched to a gene: 3. The germline CDR1 and CDR2 sequences are SGHNT and YYREEE (reference sequence). DNA of the CDR3: TGTGCCAGCAGCCAGGGACTAGCGGGGGGGCCCTACGAGCAGTACTTC. It yields the protein CASSQGLAGGPYEQYF.

V usage is TRBV7-3 and J usage is TRBJ2-7, with TRBD1 matching 7 bases. The CDR3 is 14 residues long. Trimming took 5 bases from V and 4 from J; bases not matched to a gene: 8. CDR1 and CDR2 from the germline V gene are SGHTA and FQGTGA. The DNA of the CDR3 is TGTGCCAGCAGCCGCGACAGGGTTAGTTACGAGCAGTACTTC. It yields the protein CASSRDRVSYEQYF.

V gene TRBV6-5 combines with J gene TRBJ2-7; TRBD2 matches 7 bases. CDR3 size: 15 residues. Germline-derived CDR1 and CDR2 are MNHEY and SVGAGI. J was trimmed by 5 bases and V by 2 bases; bases with no gene match: 9. CDR3 sequence: CASSYGGGLADEQYF. The CDR3 DNA sequence: TGTGCCAGCAGTTACGGGGGGGGTTTGGCGGACGAGCAGTACTTC.

This clone appeared a few times. The J gene is TRBJ2-7, the V gene TRBV27; 7 positions match TRBD1. CDR3 size: 13 residues. The V and J ends lost 5 bases and 5 bases, in that order; junction bases with no gene match: 6. The germline V gene has CDR1 MNHEY and CDR2 SMNVEV (reference sequence). In DNA form, the CDR3 reads TGTGCCAGCAGTGAACAGGGGAGACACGAGCAGTACTTC. This gives the protein CASSEQGRHEQYF.

The V gene is TRBV13, the J gene TRBJ2-5; 7 nucleotides align to TRBD2. TRBJ2-7 matches the DNA end more closely, so the J call is doubtful. The germline V gene has CDR1 PRHDT and CDR2 FYEKMQ (reference sequence). CDR3 size: 13 residues. CDR3 nucleotide sequence: TGTGCCAGCAGCTCCGGACTAGCCTACGAGCAGTACTTC. It translates to CASSSGLAYEQYF.

This clone turned up a few times. CDR3 sequence (DNA): TGCGCCAGCAGCCCGGAAGACAGATACACCGGGGAGCTGTTTTTT. It encodes CASSPEDRYTGELFF. This chain uses TRBV5-1 with TRBJ2-2; maybe TRBD1 (5 bases). Germline CDR1 and CDR2: SGHRS and YFSETQ. V lost 4 bases to trimming and J lost 3 bases, with 13 bases between them. The CDR3 runs 15 residues.

This rearrangement joins TRBV11-2 to TRBJ2-1, with unresolved D. The CDR3 sequence is 12 residues long. Per germline, CDR1 SGHAT and CDR2 FQNNGV. The V end was cut by 2 bases, the J end by 5 bases, with 4 bases between. CDR3 region: CASSLPDNEQFF. CDR3 in DNA: TGTGCCAGCAGCTTACCGGACAATGAGCAGTTCTTC.

The CDR3 DNA sequence: TGCGCCAGCAGTCGGACTAGCGACGGAGTAGCCAAAAACATTCAGTACTTC. Protein: CASSRTSDGVAKNIQYF. V usage is TRBV5-1 and J usage is TRBJ2-4, with TRBD2 matching over 9 bases. Germline lookup yields CDR1 SGHRS and CDR2 YFSETQ. Losses at the gene ends were 5 bases for V and 0 bases for J; bases not matched to a gene: 9. The CDR3 is 17 residues long.

This sequence joins TRBV18 and TRBJ1-2; D is undetermined. Germline values: CDR1 KGHSH, CDR2 LQKENI. The CDR3 has 13 residues. Trimming cost V 0 bases and J 6 bases, with 8 bases left between them. This CDR3 is CASSPPFQDGYTF. In DNA, the CDR3 is TGTGCCAGCTCACCACCCTTCCAGGATGGCTACACCTTC.